In this sample, the clone carrying this T cell receptor (beta chain) turned up a few times. As yet, its antigen is unknown. The sample belongs to a study of T cells in Graves' hyperthyroidism and ophthalmopathy. General observations from the study: The model anticipated ophthalmopathy a median 6.5 months pre-onset. Blood also carried most thyroid clonotypes expanded above 0.001.

CDR1 DFQATT and CDR2 SNEGSKA come from the germline V gene (reference sequence). Losses at the gene ends were 5 bases for V and 1 base for J; bases not matched to a gene: 5. There are 15 residues in the CDR3. Clinical symptoms, serum thyroxine, TRAb, thyroid ultrasound and orbital computed tomography informed diagnoses. Researchers amplified the TCR beta CDR3 regions from RNA transcripts. The HTBI primer set was used in a first-round RT-PCR of the TCR CDR3. Each CDR3 protein is one row after TCRdb ran MiXCR on the multiplex PCR reads. The sample includes about 100,000 distinct CDR3 sequences, 16% of them seen just once.

The receptor was isolated from a woman between 50 and 59 years old with Graves' hyperthyroidism. V gene TRBV20-1 combines with J gene TRBJ2-2; 9 bases are shared with TRBD1. Sequencing was done on a sample of blood. Here the CDR3 reads CSALQGAGNTGELFF. The CDR3, as DNA: TGCAGTGCTCTACAGGGGGCTGGGAACACCGGGGAGCTGTTTTTT.